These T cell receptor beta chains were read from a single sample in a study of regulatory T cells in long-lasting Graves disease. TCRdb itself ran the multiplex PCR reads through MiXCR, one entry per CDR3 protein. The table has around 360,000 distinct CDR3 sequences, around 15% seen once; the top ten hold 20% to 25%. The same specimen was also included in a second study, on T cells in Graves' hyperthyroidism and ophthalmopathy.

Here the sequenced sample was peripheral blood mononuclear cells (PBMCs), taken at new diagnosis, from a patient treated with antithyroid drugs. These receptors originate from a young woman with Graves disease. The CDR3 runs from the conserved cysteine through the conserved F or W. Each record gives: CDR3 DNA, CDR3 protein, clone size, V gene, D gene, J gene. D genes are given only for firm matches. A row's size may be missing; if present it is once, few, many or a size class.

TGTGCCACCACCCCCGCGGGGGTGGGCACCGGGGAGCTGTTTTTT	CATTPAGVGTGELFF	many	TRBV12-3/TRBV12-4	TRBD2	TRBJ2-2
TGTGCCAGCAGTGCGAATAAACCCCCTACGTACGAGCAGTACTTC	CASSANKPPTYEQYF	NA	TRBV28	NA	TRBJ2-7
TGTGCCAGCAGTATCGTCTCGGCGTTAATTGGCGGGGAGCTGTTTTTT	CASSIVSALIGGELFF	many	TRBV3-1	NA	TRBJ2-2
TGCGCCAGCAGCTTGGCCTCAGGGACTGACGGCTACACCTTC	CASSLASGTDGYTF	few	TRBV5-1	NA	TRBJ1-2
TGCAGTGCTAGAGCCACAGGAACAACTAATGAAAAACTGTTTTTT	CSARATGTTNEKLFF	NA	TRBV20-1	NA	TRBJ1-4
TGTGCCAGCAGATCAAGCGGGGGGGCCAGCAATGAGCAGTTCTTC	CASRSSGGASNEQFF	many	TRBV12-3/TRBV12-4	TRBD2	TRBJ2-1
TGTGCCAGCAGCCACGAGAGACAAGATACGCAGTATTTT	CASSHERQDTQYF	many	TRBV11-2	NA	TRBJ2-3
TGTGCCAGTAGTATATCAAGCTTAGGCACCGGGGAGCTGTTTTTT	CASSISSLGTGELFF	few	TRBV19	NA	TRBJ2-2
TGTGCCAGCAGCTCCCTGTTGGATGAGCAGTTCTTC	CASSSLLDEQFF	NA	TRBV5-4	NA	TRBJ2-1
TGTGCCAGCTCACCAACCCCACCAGGGGGTAACACCGGGGAGCTGTTTTTT	CASSPTPPGGNTGELFF	many	TRBV18	TRBD1	TRBJ2-2
TGTGCCAGCAGCTTAGGTTTCTCCACAGATACGCAGTATTTT	CASSLGFSTDTQYF	many	TRBV11-3	NA	TRBJ2-3
TGTGCCGGGGGACAGGGAGGGATCCAGCCCCAGCATTTT	CAGGQGGIQPQHF	NA	TRBV2	TRBD1	TRBJ1-5
TGTGCCAGCAGTACCATCGGGACCCAGCGCCCCGGGGAGCTGTTTTTT	CASSTIGTQRPGELFF	NA	TRBV12-3/TRBV12-4	NA	TRBJ2-2
TGTGCCAGCAGCTTACAGAAATACGAGCAGTACTTC	CASSLQKYEQYF	many	TRBV11-2	NA	TRBJ2-7
TGCAGTGCCACTTCGGGGGGGGGCCGAGATACGCAGTATTTT	CSATSGGGRDTQYF	NA	TRBV20-1	TRBD2	TRBJ2-3
TGTGCCAGCTCACCTATACTAGCGGGGAACACCGGGGAGCTGTTTTTT	CASSPILAGNTGELFF	many	TRBV18	TRBD2	TRBJ2-2
TGCAGTGCCAGAGCAGGGTCCTCTAAACTCTACGAGCAGTACTTC	CSARAGSSKLYEQYF	many	TRBV20-1	NA	TRBJ2-7
TGTGCCAGCAGCTTAGGAGCAGGGCGCACTGAAGCTTTCTTT	CASSLGAGRTEAFF	many	TRBV11-1	NA	TRBJ1-1
TGTGCCATCAGTTTTTCAGGGGCCGAAAACGGGGGGAGAGAAGCTTTCTTT	CAISFSGAENGGREAFF	few	TRBV10-3	NA	TRBJ1-1
TGTGCCAGCAGCAAACGGACTAGCGGGACCGATGAGCAGTTCTTC	CASSKRTSGTDEQFF	few	TRBV7-8	TRBD2	TRBJ2-1
TGCGCCAGCAGCCTGGGAGAACCCTACAATGAGCAGTTCTTC	CASSLGEPYNEQFF	few	TRBV5-1	NA	TRBJ2-1
TGCAGTGCTAGAGATCGGAGGCTACTAGCCGCAGATACGCAGTATTTT	CSARDRRLLAADTQYF	few	TRBV20-1	NA	TRBJ2-3
TGTGCCAGCAGTAACGACAGATATGGCTACACCTTC	CASSNDRYGYTF	few	TRBV12-3/TRBV12-4	NA	TRBJ1-2
TGCAGTGCTCGGGACAGGCCTGCTGATGAAGCTTTCTTT	CSARDRPADEAFF	many	TRBV20-1	TRBD1	TRBJ1-1
TGCGCCAGCAGGAGCGGGAACGGGTGGGCATACGAGCAGTACTTC	CASRSGNGWAYEQYF	few	TRBV5-1	TRBD2	TRBJ2-7
TGCAGTGCTACCGATCCATCTGGATCGGGGGGGGGTGGAAATGGGCAGTTCTTC	CSATDPSGSGGGGNGQFF	few	TRBV20-1	TRBD2	TRBJ2-1
TGCGCCAGCAGCTTGGGGGCCCGGGACAGTCCTAAAGAGACCCAGTACTTC	CASSLGARDSPKETQYF	NA	TRBV5-1	TRBD1	TRBJ2-5
TGTGCCAGCAGCCGAGGGGACAGCGCGAGTCATTACTTC	CASSRGDSASHYF	NA	TRBV7-9	TRBD1	TRBJ2-5
TGCAGTGCTAGGGAAAGGCGAGATAGCTCCTACAATGAGCAGTTCTTC	CSARERRDSSYNEQFF	many	TRBV20-1	NA	TRBJ2-1
TGTGCCAGCAGTCCTTGGGGAGGCAATCAGCCCCAGCATTTT	CASSPWGGNQPQHF	many	TRBV27	NA	TRBJ1-5
TGTGCCACCAGCGGGTTTAGCGGGGGGGCTTTTGCCCCAGATACGCAGTATTTT	CATSGFSGGAFAPDTQYF	NA	TRBV15	TRBD2	TRBJ2-3
TGTGCCAGCGGACGGGCGGACACTGAAGCTTTCTTT	CASGRADTEAFF	NA	TRBV7-2	NA	TRBJ1-1
TGTGCCAGCAGCCGGGGACAGGGGTCAACTAATGAAAAACTGTTTTTT	CASSRGQGSTNEKLFF	NA	TRBV9	TRBD1	TRBJ1-4
TGTGCCAGCAGTCCAGGTTTAGGTTACACCGGGGAGCTGTTTTTT	CASSPGLGYTGELFF	many	TRBV27	NA	TRBJ2-2
TGTGCCGGGGAGCAGGCTACAAACTATGGCTACACCTTC	CAGEQATNYGYTF	many	TRBV7-9	NA	TRBJ1-2
TGTGCCAGCAGTGTGCAGAATGCGGACTATGGCTACACCTTC	CASSVQNADYGYTF	many	TRBV6-1	NA	TRBJ1-2